This is a list of T cell receptor beta chains from one sample in a study of neurological immune-mediated disorders. TCRdb redid the calling of the 5' RACE reads with MiXCR, one entry per CDR3 protein. The table lists about 76,000 distinct CDR3 sequences, approximately 17% of them singletons, with about 16% in the top ten. Sequenced material: PBMCs. The receptors stem from a woman in her thirties or forties in good health. Both conserved end residues are part of each CDR3. The order of the fields is clone size, V gene, D gene, J gene, CDR3 DNA, CDR3 protein. D genes are given only for firm matches. The size field is filled for only some rows; it gives once, few, many or a size class.

abundance: many; v_gene: TRBV12-3/TRBV12-4; d_gene: NA; j_gene: TRBJ2-4; CDR3nt: TGTGCCAGCAGTTTTGAGTCCAGGAACATTCAGTACTTC; CDR3aa: CASSFESRNIQYF
abundance: many; v_gene: TRBV20-1; d_gene: TRBD1; j_gene: TRBJ1-5; CDR3nt: TGCAGTGCTAGAGCGACGACAGGGGGCGGTCAGCCCCAGCATTTT; CDR3aa: CSARATTGGGQPQHF
abundance: many; v_gene: TRBV6-5; d_gene: NA; j_gene: TRBJ1-1; CDR3nt: TGTGCCAGCAGTTACGACAGATTGAACACTGAAGCTTTCTTT; CDR3aa: CASSYDRLNTEAFF
abundance: many; v_gene: TRBV6-2/TRBV6-3; d_gene: NA; j_gene: TRBJ2-1; CDR3nt: TGTGCCAGCAGTTACCCTTACAATGAGCAGTTCTTC; CDR3aa: CASSYPYNEQFF
abundance: many; v_gene: TRBV29-1; d_gene: NA; j_gene: TRBJ2-5; CDR3nt: TGCAGCGTTCATACGACAGATCCTGGGACCCAGTACTTC; CDR3aa: CSVHTTDPGTQYF
abundance: few; v_gene: TRBV3-1; d_gene: NA; j_gene: TRBJ2-5; CDR3nt: TGTGCCAGCAGCCTCTTTCCCGTGCAAGAGACCCAGTACTTC; CDR3aa: CASSLFPVQETQYF
abundance: many; v_gene: TRBV5-1; d_gene: NA; j_gene: TRBJ2-3; CDR3nt: TGCGCCAGCAGCTCCCTTGGGGTCTATGGGCAGTATTTT; CDR3aa: CASSSLGVYGQYF
abundance: NA; v_gene: TRBV6-1; d_gene: NA; j_gene: TRBJ2-2; CDR3nt: TGTGCCAGCAGTTTACGGACGTACCCGGGCGGTGAGCTGTTTTTT; CDR3aa: CASSLRTYPGGELFF
abundance: many; v_gene: TRBV5-5; d_gene: TRBD1; j_gene: TRBJ1-5; CDR3nt: TGTGCCAGCAGCTTTGCCACCAGGGGGACTACCAGCAATCAGCCCCAGCATTTT; CDR3aa: CASSFATRGTTSNQPQHF
abundance: many; v_gene: TRBV5-1; d_gene: NA; j_gene: TRBJ2-5; CDR3nt: TGCGCCAGCAGCTTGGTAGGTCTCCAAGAGACCCAGTACTTC; CDR3aa: CASSLVGLQETQYF
abundance: many; v_gene: TRBV12-3/TRBV12-4; d_gene: NA; j_gene: TRBJ1-5; CDR3nt: TGTGCCAGCAGTTTGGACAATCAGCCCCAGCATTTT; CDR3aa: CASSLDNQPQHF
abundance: many; v_gene: TRBV7-2; d_gene: NA; j_gene: TRBJ2-5; CDR3nt: TGTGCCAGCAGCTTAGTAGGGCTGGGAGAGACCCAGTACTTC; CDR3aa: CASSLVGLGETQYF
abundance: many; v_gene: TRBV27; d_gene: NA; j_gene: TRBJ2-2; CDR3nt: TGTGCCAGCAGTAGAGACCCTCGCGGAGTCAACACCGGGGAGCTGTTTTTT; CDR3aa: CASSRDPRGVNTGELFF
abundance: many; v_gene: TRBV28; d_gene: NA; j_gene: TRBJ2-5; CDR3nt: TGTGCCAGCGGGGGGGCCTTGGAGACCCAGTACTTC; CDR3aa: CASGGALETQYF
abundance: many; v_gene: TRBV3-1; d_gene: NA; j_gene: TRBJ1-2; CDR3nt: TGTGCCAGCAGCCAAGGGACAGTATATGGCTACACCTTC; CDR3aa: CASSQGTVYGYTF
abundance: many; v_gene: TRBV5-1; d_gene: NA; j_gene: TRBJ2-7; CDR3nt: TGCGCCAGCAGCCCGGGGATGTCCCACGAGCAGTACTTC; CDR3aa: CASSPGMSHEQYF
abundance: many; v_gene: TRBV28; d_gene: NA; j_gene: TRBJ2-5; CDR3nt: TGTGCCAGCAGTTTGGCGGGCGAATTCGAGACCCAGTACTTC; CDR3aa: CASSLAGEFETQYF
abundance: many; v_gene: TRBV6-1; d_gene: TRBD1; j_gene: TRBJ2-2; CDR3nt: TGTGCCAGCAGTGTACAGGGGTCGCTCGCTAACACCGGGGAGCTGTTTTTT; CDR3aa: CASSVQGSLANTGELFF
abundance: many; v_gene: TRBV28; d_gene: TRBD1; j_gene: TRBJ1-2; CDR3nt: TGTGCCAGCAGCTCAGGGGGGTATGGCTACACCTTC; CDR3aa: CASSSGGYGYTF